One sample yielded the 5 T cell receptor beta chains listed below, sequenced in a study of post-analysis software for immune sequencing data. Study outcomes and limitations: Four or five TRBV segments, TRBV5-6, TRBV5-1 and TRBV20-1 among them, were found more frequent in patients than controls.

What these receptors recognize is not known. Unique molecular identifiers tagged the TCR beta cDNA libraries. MiXCR was run by TCRdb on the PCR reads, yielding one entry per CDR3 protein. The profile shows hundreds of thousands of distinct CDR3 sequences, 44% of them singletons. The specimen was blood. These receptors all stem from a girl aged 5 to 17 with multiple sclerosis.

For the CDR3, the DNA is TGCGCCAGCAGCTTCACAGGGGGCGGAAAAGACATTCAGTACTTC. Translation: CASSFTGGGKDIQYF. The rearrangement links TRBV5-1 to TRBJ2-4; 9 bases are a match to TRBD1. This CDR3 region has 15 residues. Germline CDR1 and CDR2: SGHRS and YFSETQ. The junction had 8 bases not matched to a gene; V was cut back by 2 bases and J by 8 bases.

The chain couples TRBV20-1 to TRBJ2-5, with 8 bases identical to TRBD2. Trimming at V came to 3 bases and at J to 2 bases, leaving 8 bases not matched to a gene. The CDR3 sequence is 15 residues long. Germline CDR1 and CDR2: DFQATT and SNEGSKA (reference sequence). CDR3 sequence reads: CSASGRAEGQETQYF. CDR3 nucleotides: TGCAGTGCTAGCGGGAGGGCAGAGGGACAAGAGACCCAGTACTTC.

This chain connects TRBV5-1 to TRBJ2-1; D possibly corresponds to TRBD2 (5 bases). Between the trimmed V and J ends, which lost 3 bases and 0 bases, there was a span of 13 bases. The CDR3 is 16 residues long. Per the germline V gene, CDR1 is SGHRS and CDR2 is YFSETQ. CDR3 nucleotide sequence: TGCGCCAGCAGCTCCCAGCGGTATAGCTCCTACAATGAGCAGTTCTTC. This encodes CASSSQRYSSYNEQFF.

This clonotype was detected a few times. The genes are TRBV20-1 and TRBJ2-4; no definite D call. Germline V gene data show CDR1 as DFQATT and CDR2 as SNEGSKA (reference sequence). The CDR3 loop spans 12 amino acids. The germline V and J ends were trimmed by 5 bases and 0 bases, with 5 bases remaining between them. This chain's CDR3 is CSAPVAKNIQYF. As DNA, the CDR3 is TGCAGTGCTCCTGTAGCCAAAAACATTCAGTACTTC.

In its sample, this clonotype was seen a few times. This chain's CDR3 is CSVVISYEQYF. The CDR3 DNA is TGCAGCGTTGTAATCTCCTACGAGCAGTACTTC. The rearrangement joins TRBV29-1 to TRBJ2-5; D not resolved. Near its end, the DNA agrees better with TRBJ2-7, so the J call may be wrong. There are 11 residues in the CDR3. CDR1 is SQVTM, CDR2 ANQGSEA, per germline.